The clone carrying this TCR beta chain was counted at least ten times. No antigen is known for it. The TCR alpha and TCR beta cDNA libraries, bearing sample barcodes and UMIs, were generated by 5'RACE using constant-segment primers. TCRdb ran MiXCR on the 5' RACE reads and lists one entry per CDR3 protein. The top ten hold approximately 12% of the sample, which has hundreds of thousands of distinct CDR3 sequences, roughly 22% seen once. The sample is drawn from a study of T-cell memory formation after mild COVID-19. Overall study findings and caveats: The second-wave clones peaking on day 37 were not confirmed as SARS-CoV-2-specific. Contracting clones from day 15 to 85 had balanced CD4/CD8; later expanders favoured CD4+.

The CDR3 extends over 17 amino acids. Germline trimming cut 1 base from V and 1 base from J; bases unmatched to any gene: 12. Germline V gives CDR1 DFQATT, CDR2 SNEGSKA (reference sequence). The chain couples TRBV20-1 to TRBJ2-7, with 8 bases fitting TRBD2. The sequenced sample was PBMCs or a T cell subset sorted from them (not recorded which). The source is an adult woman who had mild COVID-19 (a few samples of this study predate the infection). Cell type and time point are not known. The CDR3: CSARASPGGGRSYEQYF. The DNA of the CDR3 is TGCAGTGCTAGAGCTTCCCCCGGGGGGGGGCGATCCTACGAGCAGTACTTC.